This TCR beta chain is from a study of molecular identifiers for immune sequencing clone quantification. Preparation of the bulk TCR libraries relied on previously described methods and listed TCR primers. TCRdb re-analysed the PCR reads in MiXCR, keeping a single row per CDR3 protein. The sample yields under 600,000 distinct CDR3 sequences, about 20% seen once. General observations from the study: Investigators reportedly could detect spiked Jurkat TCR RNA from one cell among 980,000 or so naive cells.

There are many counts of this clonotype. Its specificity is unknown. This sequence originates from a human donor in good health. Some libraries in this study had Jurkat cell RNA spiked in. Sequencing was performed on naive CD8+ T cells from blood, with Jurkat cell RNA spiked in. Subset indicated: FACS-sorted CD8+CD4-CCR7+CD45RA+ naive T cells.

For the CDR3, the DNA is TGCAGCGGTAGGGGTTTGCCGAATTATCTCACAGATACGCAGTATTTT. Translation gives CSGRGLPNYLTDTQYF. The genes are TRBV29-1 and TRBJ2-3; maybe TRBD1 (5 bases). V was clipped by 7 bases and J by 2 bases, with 22 bases between them. The CDR3 loop spans 16 amino acids. The V gene's germline CDR1 is SQVTM and CDR2 ANQGSEA.